This section outlines one TCR beta chain sequence together with its context. Measured with immunoSEQ multiplex PCR; TCRdb has only the in-frame clones, and not every one. Of about 310,000 clones in the sample, approximately 86% were seen once. This sample was taken from a study of blood T cell repertoires in COVID-19. Study summary: Samples came from the United States, Italy and Spain, spanning acute and convalescent COVID-19. Sources were T cells, B-cell-depleted T cells, or PBMCs; the material itself was cDNA or gDNA.

This CDR3 comprises 16 residues. With V trimmed by 1 base and J by 3 bases, 7 bases remained unmatched. Germline CDR1 reads LGHNA; CDR2 reads YNFKEQ. Sample: peripheral blood. This rearrangement joins TRBV4-2 to TRBJ1-1; 8 bases are a match to TRBD1. The TCR sequence derives from a man between 65 and 85 years old with acute or convalescent COVID-19. The CDR3: CASSQVDREWDTEAFF. As DNA, the CDR3 is TGTGCCAGCAGCCAAGTGGACAGGGAATGGGACACTGAAGCTTTCTTT.